The 12 T cell receptor beta chains below come from one sample, sequenced in a study of T-cell reconstitution after alpha-beta-depleted transplantation in children. The authors prepared the TCRbeta library with unique molecular identifiers. TCRdb processed the PCR reads anew with MiXCR; each CDR3 protein has one entry. The sample consists of 450,000 to 600,000 distinct CDR3 sequences, 10% to 15% of them appearing once. Specimen: PBMCs, mostly from graft donor cells, collected 360 days after TCRalphabeta/CD19-depleted stem cell transplant. These receptor sequences come from a male patient younger than 18 who had a stem cell transplant for acute myeloid leukemia, so the T cells may come from the graft donor.

This rearrangement joins TRBV29-1 to TRBJ2-3; 10 positions match TRBD2. The CDR3 extends over 16 amino acids. With V trimmed by 3 bases and J by 0 bases, 6 bases remained unmatched. Germline CDR1 SQVTM, CDR2 ANQGSEA. The CDR3 is CSVEYTSGASTDTQYF. CDR3 bases: TGCAGCGTTGAGTACACTAGCGGGGCAAGCACAGATACGCAGTATTTT.

The chain recombines TRBV6-2 or TRBV6-3 with TRBJ2-5, with 10 bases that match TRBD2. This CDR3 is 18 amino acids long. The ends lost 3 bases at V and 5 bases at J; junction bases unmatched: 15. Germline CDR1 and CDR2: MNHEY and SVGEGT. As DNA, the CDR3 is TGTGCCAGCAGTTATTTGTCACTAGCGGGATTCGCTCGGGAGACCCAGTACTTC. It encodes CASSYLSLAGFARETQYF.

The CDR3 loop reads CATSDLRETSGIIIEQFF. CDR3 DNA: TGTGCCACCAGTGATTTGCGTGAGACTAGCGGGATCATTATTGAGCAGTTCTTC. V and J are TRBV24-1 and TRBJ2-1; TRBD2 matches 11 bases. The CDR3 is 18 residues long. Germline CDR1 and CDR2: KGHDR and SFDVKD. J gave up 9 bases and V 0 bases, and 12 bases lay outside the gene matches.

This clonotype showed up just a few times. V is TRBV10-3 and J is TRBJ2-3; 10 positions agree with TRBD1. There are 13 residues in the CDR3. CDR1 is ENHRY, CDR2 SYGVKD, per germline. Trimming took 7 bases from V and 4 from J; bases not matched to a gene: 2. The CDR3 spells CAIKTGGPDTQYF. CDR3 coding DNA: TGTGCCATCAAGACAGGGGGCCCAGATACGCAGTATTTT.

The chain recombines TRBV18 with TRBJ2-1; perhaps TRBD2 as D (6 bases). The CDR3 spans 16 residues. Germline assignment: CDR1 KGHSH and CDR2 LQKENI. V lost 3 bases and J lost 4, with 16 bases in between. The chain's CDR3 is CASSPSGGPIYNEQFF. CDR3 in DNA: TGTGCCAGCTCACCTAGCGGAGGCCCAATTTACAATGAGCAGTTCTTC.

This clonotype has more than one count but fewer than ten. The rearrangement uses TRBV28 and TRBJ2-2; possible D gene TRBD1, 5 bases. Germline V gene data show CDR1 as MDHEN and CDR2 as SYDVKM. This CDR3 contains 15 residues. Trimming stripped 3 bases from V and 7 bases from J, with 15 bases between. This CDR3 reads CASSFASGIGGELFF. CDR3 DNA: TGTGCCAGCAGTTTCGCCTCAGGGATTGGCGGGGAGCTGTTTTTT.

This clonotype was seen only a few times. The chain recombines TRBV7-9 with TRBJ1-2; D unresolved. The CDR3 has 14 residues. Germline CDR1 SEHNR, CDR2 FQNEAQ (reference sequence). V was trimmed by 1 base and J by 4 bases, leaving 10 bases between them. The CDR3 is CASSLEGQPYGYTF. The CDR3 DNA reads TGTGCCAGCAGCTTAGAAGGGCAGCCCTATGGCTACACCTTC.

This chain connects TRBV6-5 to TRBJ2-3; D gene uncertain. V lost 2 bases and J 2 bases, leaving 8 bases between the germline ends. This CDR3 has 14 amino acids. Germline V gene data show CDR1 as MNHEY and CDR2 as SVGAGI. CDR3 DNA sequence: TGTGCCAGCAGTTACGGCGTGAACACAGATACGCAGTATTTT. Its protein is CASSYGVNTDTQYF.

This clonotype turned up a few times. The chain has TRBV21-1 and TRBJ2-7; whether TRBD1, the table's D call, matches the DNA was not checked. TRBV21-1 has pseudogene status. This CDR3 contains 16 residues. The CDR3 region is CASSKEPGQGAEEQYF. CDR3 DNA: TGTGCCAGCAGCAAAGAGCCGGGACAGGGGGCTGAAGAGCAGTACTTC.

This clonotype was observed at least ten times. The chain recombines TRBV30 with TRBJ2-3; D remains unclear. With 3 bases removed from V and 3 bases from J, the gap between germline ends came to 7 bases. The CDR3 extends over 12 amino acids. The germline gives CDR1 GTSNPN, CDR2 SVGIG (reference sequence). The CDR3 region is CAWRPGTDTQYF. The DNA for the CDR3 is TGTGCCTGGAGACCTGGGACAGATACGCAGTATTTT.

This clonotype was seen more than once but under ten times. This chain joins TRBV28 and TRBJ2-7, with D possibly being TRBD1 or TRBD2 (6 bases each). The length of the CDR3 is 13 residues. The V end lost 6 bases, the J end lost 2 bases, and 11 bases lay between the germline ends. The germline gives CDR1 MDHEN, CDR2 SYDVKM. The CDR3 protein is CASRGGSAYEQYF. In DNA form, the CDR3 reads TGTGCCAGCAGGGGGGGCTCCGCCTACGAGCAGTACTTC. The variable domain in full, completed from reference TRBV28 and TRBJ2-7, reads DVKVTQSSRYLVKRTGEKVFLECVQDMDHENMFWYRQDPGLGLRLIYFSYDVKMKEKGDIPEGYSVSREKKERFSLILESASTNQTSMYLCASRGGSAYEQYFGPGTRLTVT.

This clonotype was counted at least ten times. V and J are TRBV24-1 and TRBJ2-1; D possibly corresponds to TRBD2 (5 bases). CDR1 and CDR2 (germline): KGHDR, SFDVKD. V lost 1 base to trimming and J lost 12 bases, with 15 bases between them. This CDR3 has 14 residues. The CDR3 spells CATSDLGRVGGQFF. The DNA of the CDR3 is TGTGCCACCAGTGATTTAGGGAGAGTCGGAGGGCAGTTCTTC.